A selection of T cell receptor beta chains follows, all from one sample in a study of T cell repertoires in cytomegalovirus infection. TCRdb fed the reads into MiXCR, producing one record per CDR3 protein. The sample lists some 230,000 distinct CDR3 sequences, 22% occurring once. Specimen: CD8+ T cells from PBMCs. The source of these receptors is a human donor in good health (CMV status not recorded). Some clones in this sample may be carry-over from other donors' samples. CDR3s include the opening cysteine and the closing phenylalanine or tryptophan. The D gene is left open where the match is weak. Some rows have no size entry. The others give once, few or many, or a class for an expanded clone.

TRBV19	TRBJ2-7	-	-	TGTGCCAGTAGTCCCTACGCCGGGTACTCCTACGAGCAGTACTTC	CASSPYAGYSYEQYF
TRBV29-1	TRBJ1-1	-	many	TGCAGCGGGGTCGACGGTAGGAACACTGAAGCTTTCTTT	CSGVDGRNTEAFF
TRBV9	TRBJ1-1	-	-	TGTGCCAGCAGCCCGGACGGAAATGAAGCTTTCTTT	CASSPDGNEAFF
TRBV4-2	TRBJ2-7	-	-	TGTGCCAGCAGCCAGTCCCGGGAACTCAACGAGCAGTACTTC	CASSQSRELNEQYF
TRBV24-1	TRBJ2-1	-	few	TGTGCCACCAGTCCTACGGGTCTAAAAAAGAATGAGCAGTTCTTC	CATSPTGLKKNEQFF
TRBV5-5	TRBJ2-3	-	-	TGTGCCAGCAGCGCTGGGACGGGGGATACGCAGTATTTT	CASSAGTGDTQYF
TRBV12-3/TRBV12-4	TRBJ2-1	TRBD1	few	TGTGCCAGCACCCCGGGGACAGGGGGCTATGAGCAGTTCTTC	CASTPGTGGYEQFF
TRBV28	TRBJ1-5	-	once	TGTGCCAGCAGTTTAAACTCTTACCGTAAGAACCCCCAGCATTTT	CASSLNSYRKNPQHF
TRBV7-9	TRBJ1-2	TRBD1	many	TGTGCCAGCAGCGGGGGACAGCTGAACGATGGCTACACCTTC	CASSGGQLNDGYTF
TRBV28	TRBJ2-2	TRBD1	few	TGTGCCAGCAGTTCCGACCAGGGGGCGTCCGGGGAGCTGTTTTTT	CASSSDQGASGELFF
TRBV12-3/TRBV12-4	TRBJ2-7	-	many	TGTGCCAGCAGTTTAGGCATCTCCTACGAGCAGTACTTC	CASSLGISYEQYF
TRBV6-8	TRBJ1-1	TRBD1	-	TGTGCCAGCAGTTTGACAGGGGGTGAAGCTTTCTTT	CASSLTGGEAFF
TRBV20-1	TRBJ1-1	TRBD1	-	TGCAGCGGACAGGTCAACACTGAAGCTTTCTTT	CSGQVNTEAFF
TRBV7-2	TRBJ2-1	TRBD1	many	TGTGCCAGCAGCCCCATACCCGGGACAGGGGGTTATGAGCAGTTCTTC	CASSPIPGTGGYEQFF
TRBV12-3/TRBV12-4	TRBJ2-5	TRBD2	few	TGTGCCAGCAGTCCCCCGACTAGCGGGGAGGAGACCCAGTACTTC	CASSPPTSGEETQYF
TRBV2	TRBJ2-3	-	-	TGTGCCAGCAGCCGAATGGGGGAGGGCACAGATACGCAGTATTTT	CASSRMGEGTDTQYF
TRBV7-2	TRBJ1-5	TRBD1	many	TGTGCCAGCAGCTTAGAGGGGGCCGGAAGTAGCAATCAGCCCCAGCATTTT	CASSLEGAGSSNQPQHF
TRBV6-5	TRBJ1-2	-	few	TGTGCCAGCAGTTACGATTCTGTGACGTTAAGAGGCTACACCTTC	CASSYDSVTLRGYTF
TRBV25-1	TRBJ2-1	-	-	TGTGCCAGCAGTGAATATCTTCCGTGGACACCGTACAATGAGCAGTTCTTC	CASSEYLPWTPYNEQFF
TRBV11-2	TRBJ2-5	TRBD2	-	TGTGCCAGCAGCTTAGGGCTAGCGGGGTGGGAGACCCAGTACTTC	CASSLGLAGWETQYF
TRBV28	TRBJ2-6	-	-	TGTGCCAGCAGTTTAATCCGGGTTTCCTTTTCTGGGGCCAACGTCCTGACTTTC	CASSLIRVSFSGANVLTF
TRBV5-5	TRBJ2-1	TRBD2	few	TGTGCCAGCAGCAGGGGACTAGCAGGCAATGAGCAGTTCTTC	CASSRGLAGNEQFF
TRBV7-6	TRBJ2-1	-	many	TGTGCCAGCAGCTTAGAGTTTAGCGGATACAATGAGCAGTTCTTC	CASSLEFSGYNEQFF
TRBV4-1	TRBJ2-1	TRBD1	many	TGCGCCAGCAGCCACCCCCTGGCAGGGGGAAAGGATGAGCAGTTCTTC	CASSHPLAGGKDEQFF
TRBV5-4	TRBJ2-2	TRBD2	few	TGTGCCAGCAGTTCTGGACTAGCGGGATTCACCGGGGAGCTGTTTTTT	CASSSGLAGFTGELFF
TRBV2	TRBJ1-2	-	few	TGTGCCAGCAAGGGCAGGTCTATATATGGCTACACCTTC	CASKGRSIYGYTF
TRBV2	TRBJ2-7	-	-	TGTGCCAGCATCACCGGCAGGGCCTACGAGCAGTACTTC	CASITGRAYEQYF
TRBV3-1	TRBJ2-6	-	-	TGTGCCAGCAGCCAGGGATTAGCCTCCTCTGGGGCCAACGTCCTGACTTTC	CASSQGLASSGANVLTF
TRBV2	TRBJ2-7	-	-	TGTGCCAGCAGGAAATGGACCGAATCCTACGAGCAGTACTTC	CASRKWTESYEQYF
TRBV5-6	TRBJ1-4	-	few	TGTGCCAGCAGCTTGTTCGAGCAGGTCGGTGAAAAACTGTTTTTT	CASSLFEQVGEKLFF
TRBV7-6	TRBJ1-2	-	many	TGTGCCAGCAGCTCCGGACATGCCTCTGGTTATGGCTACACCTTC	CASSSGHASGYGYTF
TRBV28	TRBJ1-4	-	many	TGTGCCAGCAGTTTATGGGGGAAGGCTAATGAAAAACTGTTTTTT	CASSLWGKANEKLFF
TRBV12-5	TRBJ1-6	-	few	TGTGCTAGTGGTTTTGAGTCCTATAATTCACCCCTCCACTTT	CASGFESYNSPLHF
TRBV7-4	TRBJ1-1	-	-	TGTGCCAGCAGCTTGGGGGACCCGGGGTACACTGAAGCTTTCTTT	CASSLGDPGYTEAFF
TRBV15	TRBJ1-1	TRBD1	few	TGTGCCACCAGCAGTGGACAGGGTAACACTGAAGCTTTCTTT	CATSSGQGNTEAFF
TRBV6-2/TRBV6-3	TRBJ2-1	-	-	TGTGCCAGCAGTTCCCTGTGGACCTCCTACAATGAGCAGTTCTTC	CASSSLWTSYNEQFF
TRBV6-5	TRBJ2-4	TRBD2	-	TGTGCCAGCAGTCTTAGCGGGGGAAGACTAGCCAAAAACATTCAGTACTTC	CASSLSGGRLAKNIQYF
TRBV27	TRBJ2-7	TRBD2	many	TGTGCCAGCAGTCCCATAACTAGCGGGGGCGACGAGCAGTACTTC	CASSPITSGGDEQYF
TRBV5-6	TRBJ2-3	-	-	TGTGCCAGCAGCCCACAGGAGCATACGCAGTATTTT	CASSPQEHTQYF
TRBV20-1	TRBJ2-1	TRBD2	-	TGCAGTGCGGCAACTAGCGGGGGTTACAATGAGCAGTTCTTC	CSAATSGGYNEQFF
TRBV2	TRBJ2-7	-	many	TGTGCCAGCAGTGGACTCGGGGAGGAGCAGTACTTC	CASSGLGEEQYF
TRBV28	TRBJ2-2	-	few	TGTGCCAGCAGTTTGAGACTGGAACCCGGGGAGCTGTTTTTT	CASSLRLEPGELFF
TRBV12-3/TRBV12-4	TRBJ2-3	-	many	TGTGCCAGCAGCCAATCAGATACGCAGTATTTT	CASSQSDTQYF
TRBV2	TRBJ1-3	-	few	TGTGCCAGCACCTACTACGACAGAGGCTCTGGAAACACCATATATTTT	CASTYYDRGSGNTIYF
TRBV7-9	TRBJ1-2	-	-	TGTGCCAGCAGCTTACCCAGGGAAGGCTACACCTTC	CASSLPREGYTF
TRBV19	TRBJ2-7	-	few	TGTGCCAGTGGACCCGGCGACGAGCAGTACTTC	CASGPGDEQYF
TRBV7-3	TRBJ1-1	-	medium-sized	TGTGCCAGCAGTCTTGACCCTGCTGGGGCAGCTTTCTTT	CASSLDPAGAAFF
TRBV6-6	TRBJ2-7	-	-	TGTGCCAGCAGTTACGGGACCTCCGAACGCTACGAGCAGTACTTC	CASSYGTSERYEQYF
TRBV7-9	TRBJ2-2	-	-	TGTGCCAGCACCCCTCCCGGGATAAAGAACACCGGGGAGCTGTTTTTT	CASTPPGIKNTGELFF
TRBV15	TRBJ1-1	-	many	TGTGCCACCAGCAGAGGGGCAGGGGATACTGAAGCTTTCTTT	CATSRGAGDTEAFF
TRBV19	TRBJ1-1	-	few	TGTGCCAGTAGTATAGTACAGAGAAACACTGAAGCTTTCTTT	CASSIVQRNTEAFF
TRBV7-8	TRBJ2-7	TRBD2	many	TGTGCCAGCAGCGTCCCAACAGCGGGGGACCTTTACGAGCAGTACTTC	CASSVPTAGDLYEQYF
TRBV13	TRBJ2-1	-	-	TGTGCCAGCAGCTTAGAGGGGGGAGGTTATTTGGAGCAGTTCTTC	CASSLEGGGYLEQFF
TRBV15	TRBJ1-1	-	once	TGTGCCACCAGCAGAGATCTTGCTGGCACTGAAGCTTTCTTT	CATSRDLAGTEAFF